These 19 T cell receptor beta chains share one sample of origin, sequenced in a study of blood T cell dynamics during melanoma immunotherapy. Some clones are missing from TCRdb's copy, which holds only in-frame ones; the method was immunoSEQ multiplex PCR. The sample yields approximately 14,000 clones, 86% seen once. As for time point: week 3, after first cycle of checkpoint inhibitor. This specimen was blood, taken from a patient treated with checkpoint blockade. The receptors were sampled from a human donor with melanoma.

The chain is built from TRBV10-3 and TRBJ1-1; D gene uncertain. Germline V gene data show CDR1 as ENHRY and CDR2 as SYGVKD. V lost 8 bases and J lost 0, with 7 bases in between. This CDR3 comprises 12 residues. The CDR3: CAIEKVNTEAFF. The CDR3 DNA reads TGTGCCATCGAGAAGGTGAACACTGAAGCTTTCTTT.

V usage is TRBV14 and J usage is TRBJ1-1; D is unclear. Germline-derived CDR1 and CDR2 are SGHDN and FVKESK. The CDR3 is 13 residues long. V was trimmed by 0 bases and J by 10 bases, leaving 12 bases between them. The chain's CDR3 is CASSQERVVGAFF. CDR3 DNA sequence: TGTGCCAGCAGCCAAGAGAGGGTAGTGGGAGCTTTCTTT. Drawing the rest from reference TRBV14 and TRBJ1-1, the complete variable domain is EAGVTQFPSHSVIEKGQTVTLRCDPISGHDNLYWYRRVMGKEIKFLLHFVKESKQDESGMPNNRFLAERTGGTYSTLKVQPAELEDSGVYFCASSQERVVGAFFGQGTRLTVV.

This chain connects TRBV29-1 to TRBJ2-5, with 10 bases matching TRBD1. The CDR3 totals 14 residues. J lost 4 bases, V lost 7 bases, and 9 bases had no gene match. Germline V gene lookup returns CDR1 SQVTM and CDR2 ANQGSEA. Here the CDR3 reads CSAATGGSRETQYF. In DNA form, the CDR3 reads TGCAGCGCCGCGACAGGGGGCTCCCGAGAGACCCAGTACTTC.

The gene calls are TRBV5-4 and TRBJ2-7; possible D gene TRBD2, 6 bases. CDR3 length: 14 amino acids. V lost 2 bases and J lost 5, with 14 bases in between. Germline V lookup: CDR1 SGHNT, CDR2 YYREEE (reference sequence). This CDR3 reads CASSLGGSIDEQYF. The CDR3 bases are TGTGCCAGCAGCTTAGGAGGGAGTATAGACGAGCAGTACTTC. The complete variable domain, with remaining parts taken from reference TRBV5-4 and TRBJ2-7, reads ETGVTQSPTHLIKTRGQQVTLRCSSQSGHNTVSWYQQALGQGPQFIFQYYREEENGRGNFPPRFSGLQFPNYSSELNVNALELDDSALYLCASSLGGSIDEQYFGPGTRLTVT.

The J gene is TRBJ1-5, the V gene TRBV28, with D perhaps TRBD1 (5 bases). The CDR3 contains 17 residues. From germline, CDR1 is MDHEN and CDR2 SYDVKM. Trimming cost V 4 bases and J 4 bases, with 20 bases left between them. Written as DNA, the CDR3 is TGTGCCAGCAGTTCCCCCGGGACTCGGTCTCCTAATCAGCCCCAGCATTTT. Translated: CASSSPGTRSPNQPQHF.

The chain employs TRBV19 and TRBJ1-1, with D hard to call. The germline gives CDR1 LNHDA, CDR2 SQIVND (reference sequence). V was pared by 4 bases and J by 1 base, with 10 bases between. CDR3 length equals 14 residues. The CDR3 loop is CASSTRWGNTEAFF. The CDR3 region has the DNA TGTGCCAGTAGTACGCGTTGGGGGAACACTGAAGCTTTCTTT.

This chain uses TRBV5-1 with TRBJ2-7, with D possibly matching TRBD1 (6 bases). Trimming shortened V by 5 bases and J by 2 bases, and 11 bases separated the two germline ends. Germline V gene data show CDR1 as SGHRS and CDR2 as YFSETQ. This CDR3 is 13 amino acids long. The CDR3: CASRQGQTYEQYF. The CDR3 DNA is TGCGCCAGCAGGCAAGGACAGACCTACGAGCAGTACTTC.

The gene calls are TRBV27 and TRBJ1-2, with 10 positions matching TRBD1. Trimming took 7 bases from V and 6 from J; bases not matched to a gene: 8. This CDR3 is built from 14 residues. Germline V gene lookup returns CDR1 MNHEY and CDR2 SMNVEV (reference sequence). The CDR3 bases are TGTGCCAGCAAGCCGTCCGGGACAGGGGATGGCTACACCTTC. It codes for CASKPSGTGDGYTF.

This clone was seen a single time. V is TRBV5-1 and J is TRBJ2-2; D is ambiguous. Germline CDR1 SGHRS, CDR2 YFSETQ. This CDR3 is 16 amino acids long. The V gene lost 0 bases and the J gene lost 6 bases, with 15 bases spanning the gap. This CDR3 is CASSLGFSFSSGELFF. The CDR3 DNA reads TGCGCCAGCAGCTTGGGTTTCAGTTTTTCGTCCGGGGAGCTGTTTTTT. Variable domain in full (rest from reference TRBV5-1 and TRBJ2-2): KAGVTQTPRYLIKTRGQQVTLSCSPISGHRSVSWYQQTPGQGLQFLFEYFSETQRNKGNFPGRFSGRQFSNSRSEMNVSTLELGDSALYLCASSLGFSFSSGELFFGEGSRLTVL.

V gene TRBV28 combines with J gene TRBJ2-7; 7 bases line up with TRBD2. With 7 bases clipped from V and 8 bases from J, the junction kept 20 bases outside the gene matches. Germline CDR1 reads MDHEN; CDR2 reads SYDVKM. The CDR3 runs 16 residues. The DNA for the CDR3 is TGTGCCAGCACCCTATCCGTGGCGGGAGTCTCTACCCAGCAGTACTTC. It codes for CASTLSVAGVSTQQYF. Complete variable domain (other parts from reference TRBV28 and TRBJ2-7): DVKVTQSSRYLVKRTGEKVFLECVQDMDHENMFWYRQDPGLGLRLIYFSYDVKMKEKGDIPEGYSVSREKKERFSLILESASTNQTSMYLCASTLSVAGVSTQQYFGPGTRLTVT.

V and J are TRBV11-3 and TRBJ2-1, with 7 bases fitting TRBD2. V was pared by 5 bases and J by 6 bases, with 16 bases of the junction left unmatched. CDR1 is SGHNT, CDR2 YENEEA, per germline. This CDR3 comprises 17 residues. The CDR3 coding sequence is TGTGCCAGCAGCCTTCGCCGGGGACTACTAAGTAGCAATGAGCAGTTCTTC. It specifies CASSLRRGLLSSNEQFF.

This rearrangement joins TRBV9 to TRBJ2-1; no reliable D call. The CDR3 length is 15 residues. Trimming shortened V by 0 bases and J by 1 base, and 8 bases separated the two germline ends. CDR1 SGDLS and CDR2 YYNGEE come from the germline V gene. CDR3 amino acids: CASSVDQWSYNEQFF. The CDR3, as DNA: TGTGCCAGCAGCGTAGATCAGTGGTCCTACAATGAGCAGTTCTTC.

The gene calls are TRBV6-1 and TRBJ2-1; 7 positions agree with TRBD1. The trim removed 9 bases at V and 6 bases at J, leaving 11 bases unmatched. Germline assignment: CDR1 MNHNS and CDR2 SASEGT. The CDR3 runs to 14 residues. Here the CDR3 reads CARGDRDHFNEQFF. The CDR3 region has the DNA TGTGCCAGGGGAGACAGGGATCATTTCAATGAGCAGTTCTTC.

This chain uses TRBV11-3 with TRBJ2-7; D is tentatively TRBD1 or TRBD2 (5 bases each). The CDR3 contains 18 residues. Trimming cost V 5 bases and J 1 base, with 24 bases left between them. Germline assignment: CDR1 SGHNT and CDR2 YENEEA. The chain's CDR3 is CASSGHMTRGPASYEQYF. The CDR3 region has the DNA TGTGCCAGCAGCGGCCATATGACCCGGGGACCCGCTTCCTACGAGCAGTACTTC.

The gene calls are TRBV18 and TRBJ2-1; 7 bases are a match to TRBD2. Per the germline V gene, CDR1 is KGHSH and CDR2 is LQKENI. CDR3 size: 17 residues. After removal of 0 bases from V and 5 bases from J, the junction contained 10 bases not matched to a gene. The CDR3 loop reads CASSPPKGLVTNNEQFF. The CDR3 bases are TGTGCCAGCTCACCACCCAAAGGACTAGTAACGAACAATGAGCAGTTCTTC.

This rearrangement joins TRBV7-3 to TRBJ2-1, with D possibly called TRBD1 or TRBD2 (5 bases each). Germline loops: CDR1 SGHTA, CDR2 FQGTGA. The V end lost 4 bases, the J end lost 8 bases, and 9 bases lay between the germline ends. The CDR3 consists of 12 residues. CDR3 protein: CASSSGRDEQFF. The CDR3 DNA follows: TGTGCCAGCAGCTCAGGGAGAGATGAGCAGTTCTTC.

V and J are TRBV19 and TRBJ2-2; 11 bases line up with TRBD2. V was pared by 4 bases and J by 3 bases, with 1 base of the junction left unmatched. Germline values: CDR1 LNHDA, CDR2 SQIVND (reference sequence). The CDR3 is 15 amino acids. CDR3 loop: CASSRGLADTGELFF. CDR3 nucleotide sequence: TGTGCCAGTAGTAGGGGACTAGCGGACACCGGGGAGCTGTTTTTT.

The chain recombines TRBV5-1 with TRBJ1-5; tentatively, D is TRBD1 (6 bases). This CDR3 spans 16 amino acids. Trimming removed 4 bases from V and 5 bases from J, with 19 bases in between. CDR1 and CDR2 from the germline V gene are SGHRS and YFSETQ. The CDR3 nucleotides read TGCGCCAGCAGCCCCGAGAAGGGGGAGGACCATCAGCCCCAGCATTTT. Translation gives CASSPEKGEDHQPQHF.

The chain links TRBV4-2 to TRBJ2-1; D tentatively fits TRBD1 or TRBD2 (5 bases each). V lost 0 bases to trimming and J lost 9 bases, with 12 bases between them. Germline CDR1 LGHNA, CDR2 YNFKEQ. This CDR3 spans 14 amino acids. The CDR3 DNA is TGTGCCAGCAGCCAAGAAAGGGGTGGGGGTGAGCAGTTCTTC. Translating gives CASSQERGGGEQFF.